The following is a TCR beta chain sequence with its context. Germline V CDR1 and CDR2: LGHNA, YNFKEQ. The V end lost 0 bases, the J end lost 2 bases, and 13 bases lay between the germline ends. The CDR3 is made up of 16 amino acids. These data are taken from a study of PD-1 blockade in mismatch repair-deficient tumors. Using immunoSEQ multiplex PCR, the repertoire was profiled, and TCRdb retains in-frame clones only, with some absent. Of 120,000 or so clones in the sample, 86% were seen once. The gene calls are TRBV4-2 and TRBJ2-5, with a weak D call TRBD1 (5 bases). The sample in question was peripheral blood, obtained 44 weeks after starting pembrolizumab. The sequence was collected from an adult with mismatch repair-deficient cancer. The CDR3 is CASSQEAGRAQETQYF. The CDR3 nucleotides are TGTGCCAGCAGCCAAGAGGCAGGCAGGGCTCAAGAGACCCAGTACTTC.